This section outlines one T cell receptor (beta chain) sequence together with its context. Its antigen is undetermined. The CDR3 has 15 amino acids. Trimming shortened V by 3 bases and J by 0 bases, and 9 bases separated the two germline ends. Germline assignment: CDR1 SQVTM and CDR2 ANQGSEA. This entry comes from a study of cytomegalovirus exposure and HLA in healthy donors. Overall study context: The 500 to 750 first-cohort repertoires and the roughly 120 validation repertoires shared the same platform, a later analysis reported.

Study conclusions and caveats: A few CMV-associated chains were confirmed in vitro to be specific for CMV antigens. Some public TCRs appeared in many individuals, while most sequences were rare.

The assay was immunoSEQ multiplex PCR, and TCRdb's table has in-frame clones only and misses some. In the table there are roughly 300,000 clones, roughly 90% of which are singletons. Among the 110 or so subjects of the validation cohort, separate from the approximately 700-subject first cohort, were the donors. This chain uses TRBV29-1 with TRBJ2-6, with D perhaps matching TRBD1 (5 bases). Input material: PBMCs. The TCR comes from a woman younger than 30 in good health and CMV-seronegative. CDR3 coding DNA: TGCAGCGTTGAGGACAATAACTCTGGGGCCAACGTCCTGACTTTC. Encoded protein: CSVEDNNSGANVLTF.